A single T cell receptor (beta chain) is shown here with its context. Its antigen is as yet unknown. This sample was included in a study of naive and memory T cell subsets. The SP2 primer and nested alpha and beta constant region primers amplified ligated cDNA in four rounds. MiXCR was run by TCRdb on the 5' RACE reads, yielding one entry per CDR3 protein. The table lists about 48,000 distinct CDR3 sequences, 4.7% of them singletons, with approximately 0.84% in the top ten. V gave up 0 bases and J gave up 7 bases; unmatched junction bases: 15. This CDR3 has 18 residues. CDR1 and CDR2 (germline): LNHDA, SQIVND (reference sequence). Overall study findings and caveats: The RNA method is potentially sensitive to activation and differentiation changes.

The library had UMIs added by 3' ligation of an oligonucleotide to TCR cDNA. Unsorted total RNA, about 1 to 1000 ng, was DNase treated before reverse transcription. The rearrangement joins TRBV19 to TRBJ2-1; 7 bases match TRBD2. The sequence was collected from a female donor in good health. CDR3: CASSIDHGGLAAGNEQFF. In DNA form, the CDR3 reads TGTGCCAGTAGTATAGATCACGGTGGGCTAGCGGCTGGGAATGAGCAGTTCTTC. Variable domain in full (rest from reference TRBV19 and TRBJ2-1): DGGITQSPKYLFRKEGQNVTLSCEQNLNHDAMYWYRQDPGQGLRLIYYSQIVNDFQKGDIAEGYSVSREKKESFPLTVTSAQKNPTAFYLCASSIDHGGLAAGNEQFFGPGTRLTVL.